This T cell receptor (beta chain) comes out of a study of cytomegalovirus exposure and HLA in healthy donors. The CDR3 runs 14 residues. Germline loops: CDR1 SGHTA, CDR2 FQGTGA. V dropped 5 bases and J dropped 5; count of bases not matched to a gene: 8. On this clone itself: Its antigen is undetermined.

Study-wide results and caveats: Cytomegalovirus association was assigned to more than 150 TCR beta chains. Most TCR sequences were uncommon, yet certain public TCRs appeared in many donors. Owing to their indistinguishability, certain V segments, notably TRBV6-2 and TRBV6-3, were excluded.

PCR was performed using 60 Vbeta and 13 Jbeta primers. TCRdb keeps only in-frame clones here, not all; method: immunoSEQ multiplex PCR. Of about 160,000 clones in the sample, 80% to 85% are singletons; the top ten hold under 1%. This chain connects TRBV7-3 to TRBJ2-5, with 7 bases lining up with TRBD2. The clonotype was recovered from a girl under 10 years old in good health and CMV-seropositive. Sequencing was done on a sample of PBMCs. The CDR3 DNA reads TGTGCCAGCAGCCCCCAGCCCGGGAGGGAGACCCAGTACTTC. It yields the protein CASSPQPGRETQYF. The variable domain in full, completed from reference TRBV7-3 and TRBJ2-5, reads GAGVSQTPSNKVTEKGKYVELRCDPISGHTALYWYRQSLGQGPEFLIYFQGTGAADDSGLPNDRFFAVRPEGSVSTLKIQRTERGDSAVYLCASSPQPGRETQYFGPGTRLLVL.